A selection of T cell receptor beta chains follows, all from one sample in a study of blood T cell repertoires in COVID-19. Profiled with immunoSEQ multiplex PCR; TCRdb holds only in-frame clones, not every one. The table records 250,000 to 350,000 clones, roughly 90% of them present only once. Material: peripheral blood. Receptors originate from a woman aged 25 to 39 with COVID-19, enrolled during active disease. CDR3s include the opening cysteine and the closing phenylalanine or tryptophan. D genes are given only for firm matches. Part of the rows lack a size; the others show once, few, many or a class for expanded clones.

TRBV30	TRBJ1-5	.	.	CAWSDGSNQPQHF	TGTGCCTGGAGTGATGGCAGCAATCAGCCCCAGCATTTT
TRBV6-5	TRBJ1-1	TRBD1	few	CASSYGTGAAGTEAFF	TGTGCCAGCAGTTACGGGACAGGGGCCGCGGGCACTGAAGCTTTCTTT
TRBV29-1	TRBJ2-1	.	few	CSVAFLAAYNEQFF	TGCAGCGTTGCCTTTTTAGCGGCTTACAATGAGCAGTTCTTC
TRBV6-5	TRBJ1-6	.	.	CASRRQEDSPLHF	TGTGCCAGCAGGAGGCAGGAGGATTCACCCCTCCACTTT
TRBV6-5	TRBJ1-5	.	.	CASSLPRGSNQPQHF	TGTGCCAGCAGTTTACCTAGGGGGAGCAATCAGCCCCAGCATTTT
TRBV18	TRBJ2-4	TRBD1	.	CASSPGTGLNIQYF	TGTGCCAGCTCACCAGGGACAGGGCTGAACATTCAGTACTTC
TRBV4-3	TRBJ2-2	TRBD2	.	CASSHSVAGDSAGELFF	TGCGCCAGCAGCCACTCCGTAGCGGGAGATTCGGCCGGGGAGCTGTTTTTT
TRBV28	TRBJ1-5	TRBD1	.	CASSTGDQPQHF	TGTGCCAGCAGTACAGGGGACCAGCCCCAGCATTTT
TRBV18	TRBJ1-2	TRBD1	once	CASSPSSTDRAYGYTF	TGTGCCAGCTCACCATCATCCACTGACAGGGCCTATGGCTACACCTTC
TRBV11-2	TRBJ2-4	.	.	CASSYPKNIQYF	TGTGCCAGCAGCTATCCGAAAAACATTCAGTACTTC
TRBV4-1	TRBJ2-7	TRBD2	once	CASSQLAGGREREQYF	TGCGCCAGCAGCCAACTAGCGGGAGGCCGGGAACGCGAGCAGTACTTC
TRBV5-1	TRBJ2-5	.	.	CASSFEVAVRGETQYF	TGCGCCAGCAGCTTCGAGGTAGCGGTAAGGGGAGAGACCCAGTACTTC
TRBV10-2	TRBJ1-1	.	.	CASRDIPAEAFF	TGCGCCAGCAGGGACATCCCGGCTGAAGCTTTCTTT
TRBV25-1	TRBJ2-6	.	once	CASSTSSGANVLTF	TGTGCCAGCAGTACCAGCTCTGGGGCCAACGTCCTGACTTTC
TRBV7-9	TRBJ2-3	TRBD2	.	CASSLDAGGHKDTQYF	TGTGCCAGCAGCTTAGACGCGGGAGGGCATAAAGATACGCAGTATTTT
TRBV10-1	TRBJ2-2	.	.	CASTASGQFTGELFF	TGCGCCAGCACCGCCAGTGGACAGTTCACCGGGGAGCTGTTTTTT
TRBV3-1/TRBV3-2	TRBJ2-5	.	.	CASSREGETQYF	TGTGCCAGCAGCCGCGAGGGTGAGACCCAGTACTTC
TRBV28	TRBJ2-5	.	.	CASTRSMVQETQYF	TGTGCCAGCACCCGGTCAATGGTCCAAGAGACCCAGTACTTC
TRBV28	TRBJ2-5	TRBD2	.	CASSVFGLAQETQYF	TGTGCCAGCAGTGTTTTCGGACTAGCGCAAGAGACCCAGTACTTC
TRBV6-5	TRBJ1-3	.	.	CASSYGQISGNTIYF	TGTGCCAGCAGTTACGGGCAGATCTCTGGAAACACCATATATTTT
TRBV2	TRBJ1-5	TRBD1	.	CASTEEGAGNQPQHF	TGTGCCAGCACCGAAGAGGGGGCTGGCAATCAGCCCCAGCATTTT
TRBV7-3	TRBJ2-7	TRBD1	.	CASSLGRGSYEQYF	TGTGCCAGCAGCTTGGGCAGGGGGTCTTACGAGCAGTACTTC
TRBV7-2	TRBJ2-3	TRBD2	.	CASSPLAGGPDTQYF	TGTGCCAGCAGCCCTCTAGCGGGAGGCCCAGATACGCAGTATTTT
TRBV28	TRBJ1-4	.	.	CASSPQGREKLFF	TGTGCCAGCAGCCCCCAGGGTCGTGAAAAACTGTTTTTT
TRBV27	TRBJ1-2	.	.	CATLWQYGYTF	TGTGCCACCCTCTGGCAATATGGCTACACCTTC
TRBV3-1/TRBV3-2	TRBJ2-7	.	few	CASSHGGYEQYF	TGTGCCAGCAGCCATGGGGGGTACGAGCAGTACTTC
TRBV12-3/TRBV12-4	TRBJ1-1	TRBD1	.	CASRGTGVAFF	TGTGCCAGCAGGGGGACAGGGGTAGCTTTCTTT
TRBV4-2	TRBJ2-4	.	.	CASSQDPGGQGGKNIQYF	TGTGCCAGCAGCCAAGATCCCGGGGGGCAAGGGGGCAAAAACATTCAGTACTTC
TRBV2	TRBJ2-3	TRBD1	.	CASSAPGQGADTQYF	TGTGCCAGCAGTGCACCGGGACAGGGGGCAGATACGCAGTATTTT
TRBV25-1	TRBJ1-1	.	.	CATQEGLNTEAFF	TGTGCCACCCAGGAAGGATTGAACACTGAAGCTTTCTTT
TRBV5-1	TRBJ1-6	.	.	CASSFAVVNSPLHF	TGCGCCAGCAGCTTTGCGGTCGTTAATTCACCCCTCCACTTT
TRBV7-9	TRBJ2-3	TRBD2	.	CASSFLRGSGITDTQYF	TGTGCCAGCAGCTTCCTACGGGGGAGCGGGATCACAGATACGCAGTATTTT